This paragraph reports one T cell receptor (beta chain). The germline V gene encodes CDR1 SNHLY and CDR2 FYNNEI. The CDR3 runs to 12 residues. V was clipped by 6 bases and J by 7 bases, with 10 bases between them. This sample stems from a study of long-term antiretroviral therapy in people with HIV. Study context: The earliest specimens came about a decade ahead of the 2015 immediate-ART recommendation.

The assay, immunoSEQ v3.0, was run at survey level. Assay used: immunoSEQ multiplex PCR; TCRdb lists only in-frame clones, some missing. The sample carries about 19,000 clones, less than 85% recorded once. The rearrangement uses TRBV2 and TRBJ1-5, with D hard to call. The source was unsorted PBMCs, collected at the start of antiretroviral therapy, before treatment. This sequence was found in a young man with HIV. The CDR3 DNA follows: TGTGCCAGCAGCTGGACCGAGCAGCCCCAGCATTTT. It translates to CASSWTEQPQHF.